The rows below give T cell receptor beta chains drawn from one sample of a study of Ad26.COV2.S vaccination and SARS-CoV-2 variants. TCRdb's table, derived via immunoSEQ multiplex PCR, lists solely in-frame clones and lacks some. The sample lists around 300,000 clones, around nine tenths occurring once. The starting material was peripheral blood, obtained in a trial of Ad26.COV2.S vaccine versus placebo. The receptors were sampled from a person aged 18-60 years who received the Ad26.COV2.S COVID-19 vaccine or a placebo. Both conserved end residues are part of each CDR3. A row's size may be missing; if present it is once, few, many or a size class.

v_call: TRBV27
clone_size: once
cdr3_aa: CASRRGGNRDEQYF

v_call: TRBV9
clone_size: -
cdr3_aa: CASSATGELFF

v_call: TRBV30
clone_size: -
cdr3_aa: CAWSVGETQYF

v_call: TRBV5-5
clone_size: -
cdr3_aa: CASSRRQGAIQETQYF

v_call: TRBV4-1
clone_size: -
cdr3_aa: CASSQEEEINQPQHF

v_call: TRBV28
clone_size: -
cdr3_aa: CASSLWGSNTGELFF

v_call: TRBV29-1
clone_size: -
cdr3_aa: CSAFLAGNTGELFF

v_call: TRBV20-1
clone_size: -
cdr3_aa: CSARKGDTQYF

v_call: TRBV24-1
clone_size: -
cdr3_aa: CATSEGPTDTQYF

v_call: TRBV10-1
clone_size: -
cdr3_aa: CASSTRTSGLDTQYF

v_call: TRBV19
clone_size: few
cdr3_aa: CASSPWTGPPLHF

v_call: TRBV28
clone_size: once
cdr3_aa: CASSSPGTSGQETQYF

v_call: TRBV6-5
clone_size: -
cdr3_aa: CASVDVRVVPGGQYF

v_call: TRBV19
clone_size: -
cdr3_aa: CASSPMTGGNYGYTF

v_call: TRBV11-3
clone_size: -
cdr3_aa: CASSLVPGTEAFF

v_call: TRBV19
clone_size: -
cdr3_aa: CASSNLLAGADTQYF

v_call: TRBV27
clone_size: -
cdr3_aa: CASNQKYRRATNEKLFF

v_call: TRBV28
clone_size: few
cdr3_aa: CASSLTGRVRQPQHF

v_call: TRBV10-2
clone_size: once
cdr3_aa: CASSESDNQPQHF

v_call: TRBV6-5
clone_size: -
cdr3_aa: CATRGGDRVFGYTF

v_call: TRBV27
clone_size: once
cdr3_aa: CASSRNRDSYYEQYF

v_call: TRBV11-2
clone_size: -
cdr3_aa: CASRRPGMNYGYTF

v_call: TRBV27
clone_size: -
cdr3_aa: CASRDSLNPTSPLHF

v_call: TRBV6-1
clone_size: -
cdr3_aa: CASSERADNEQFF

v_call: TRBV7-2
clone_size: -
cdr3_aa: CASSFQGENSPLHF

v_call: TRBV15
clone_size: -
cdr3_aa: CATSRDRGVVAFF

v_call: TRBV5-1
clone_size: -
cdr3_aa: CASSTGADPKYNEQFF

v_call: TRBV28
clone_size: -
cdr3_aa: CASSFLKRQGMSKNIQYF

v_call: TRBV9
clone_size: once
cdr3_aa: CASSVGTGYYEQYF

v_call: TRBV3-1/TRBV3-2
clone_size: once
cdr3_aa: CASSQHYTNPLHF

v_call: TRBV5-1
clone_size: -
cdr3_aa: CASSLALGTGELFF

v_call: TRBV7-9
clone_size: -
cdr3_aa: CASSFRVGTYNEQFF

v_call: TRBV29-1
clone_size: -
cdr3_aa: CSVGRAGRTDTQYF

v_call: TRBV29-1
clone_size: -
cdr3_aa: CSVCRGQGGDEQYF

v_call: TRBV5-1
clone_size: -
cdr3_aa: CASSLLGGDNEQFF

v_call: TRBV10-3
clone_size: -
cdr3_aa: CAISEYQTGQGSEAFF

v_call: TRBV6-5
clone_size: -
cdr3_aa: CASSYNRFGGQPQHF